What follows is one T cell receptor (beta chain) and its context. The data were taken from a study of PD-L1 blockade in urothelial cancer. Looking at the study overall: Median blood clonality was around 0.08, with around 77,000 unique TCRs.

Generated by immunoSEQ multiplex PCR, the TCRdb table keeps only in-frame clones and is missing some. The sample includes tens of thousands of clones, over 75% seen only once; the top ten take 15% to 17%. Regarding time point: pretreatment peripheral blood. The source material was PBMCs, sampled around atezolizumab (anti-PD-L1) treatment. The clonotype comes from a man between 60 and 70 years old with urothelial cancer.

In DNA form, the CDR3 reads TGTGCCACTCCTAGAGGCGGGTACGAGCAGTACTTC. Translation gives CATPRGGYEQYF. The rearrangement uses TRBV7-9 and TRBJ2-7; TRBD2 is a possible D gene (5 bases). Germline loops: CDR1 SEHNR, CDR2 FQNEAQ (reference sequence). V lost 10 bases and J lost 4, with 14 bases in between. The length of the CDR3 is 12 residues.